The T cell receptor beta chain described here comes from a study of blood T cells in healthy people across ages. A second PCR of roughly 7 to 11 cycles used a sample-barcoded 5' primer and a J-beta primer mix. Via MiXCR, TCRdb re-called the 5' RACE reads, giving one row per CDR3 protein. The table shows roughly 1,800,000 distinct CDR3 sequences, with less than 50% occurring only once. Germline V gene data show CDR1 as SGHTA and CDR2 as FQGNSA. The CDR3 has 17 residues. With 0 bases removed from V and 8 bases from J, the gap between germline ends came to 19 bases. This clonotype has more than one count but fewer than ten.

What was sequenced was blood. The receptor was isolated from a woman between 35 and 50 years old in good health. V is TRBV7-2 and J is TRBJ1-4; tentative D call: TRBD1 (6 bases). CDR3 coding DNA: TGTGCCAGCAGCTTAGCGCCCATAGGCAGGAGGGGGGAAAAACTGTTTTTT. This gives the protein CASSLAPIGRRGEKLFF.